There are many counts of the clone carrying this TCR beta chain. Using RNA transcripts as the source, TCR beta CDR3 regions were amplified. A first-round RT-PCR of the TCR CDR3 used the HTBI primer set. TCRdb independently ran MiXCR on the multiplex PCR reads; one entry per CDR3 protein. In the table there are around 760,000 distinct CDR3 sequences, 30% to 40% of which are singletons. The data belong to a study of T cells in Graves' hyperthyroidism and ophthalmopathy. V gave up 6 bases and J gave up 4 bases, with 13 bases separating them. This CDR3 contains 14 residues. The germline V gene encodes CDR1 SNHLY and CDR2 FYNNEI.

Sequenced sample: blood. The sequence derives from a woman aged 40 to 50 with Graves' hyperthyroidism. The chain carries TRBV2 and TRBJ1-5; D gene uncertain. The CDR3: CASRRGEYNQPQHF. The DNA of the CDR3 is TGTGCCAGCAGGAGAGGAGAGTATAATCAGCCCCAGCATTTT. Supplemented by reference TRBV2 and TRBJ1-5, the full variable domain reads EPEVTQTPSHQVTQMGQEVILRCVPISNHLYFYWYRQILGQKVEFLVSFYNNEISEKSEIFDDQFSVERPDGSNFTLKIRSTKLEDSAMYFCASRRGEYNQPQHFGDGTRLSIL.